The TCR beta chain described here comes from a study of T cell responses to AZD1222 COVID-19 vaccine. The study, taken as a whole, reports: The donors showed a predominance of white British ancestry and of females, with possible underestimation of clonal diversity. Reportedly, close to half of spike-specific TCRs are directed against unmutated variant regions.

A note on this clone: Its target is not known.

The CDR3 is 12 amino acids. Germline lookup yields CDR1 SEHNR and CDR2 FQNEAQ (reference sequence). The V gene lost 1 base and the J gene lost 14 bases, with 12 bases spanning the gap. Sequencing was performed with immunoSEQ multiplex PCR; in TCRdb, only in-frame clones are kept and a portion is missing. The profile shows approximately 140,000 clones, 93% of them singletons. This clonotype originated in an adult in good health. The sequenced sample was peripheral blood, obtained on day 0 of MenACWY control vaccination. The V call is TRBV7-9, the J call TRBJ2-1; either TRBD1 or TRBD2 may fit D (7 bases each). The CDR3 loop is CASSLVAGGEFF. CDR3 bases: TGTGCCAGCAGCTTAGTTGCAGGGGGGGAGTTCTTC. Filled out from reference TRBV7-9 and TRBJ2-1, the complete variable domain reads DTGVSQNPRHKITKRGQNVTFRCDPISEHNRLYWYRQTLGQGPEFLTYFQNEAQLEKSRLLSDRFSAERPKGSFSTLEIQRTEQGDSAMYLCASSLVAGGEFFGPGTRLTVL.